One sample yielded the 12 T cell receptor beta chains listed below, sequenced in a study of blood T cell repertoires in COVID-19. TCRdb's copy holds only in-frame clones and misses some; the assay was immunoSEQ multiplex PCR. This sample yields about 160,000 clones, of which 75% to 90% are seen a single time; roughly 6.1% belongs to the top ten. The source material was peripheral blood. The receptors derive from a man at least 80 years old with acute or convalescent COVID-19.

The chain uses TRBV7-8 and TRBJ2-5; a weak D match, TRBD1 (5 bases). The length of the CDR3 is 17 residues. V lost 7 bases to trimming and J lost 4 bases, with 25 bases between them. Germline V gene data show CDR1 as SGHVS and CDR2 as FQNEAQ. The CDR3 protein is CASNKEGPPIGAETQYF. The DNA for the CDR3 is TGTGCCAGCAACAAGGAAGGCCCCCCCATAGGGGCAGAGACCCAGTACTTC.

This chain uses TRBV12-3 or TRBV12-4 with TRBJ1-4; tentatively, D is TRBD1 (5 bases). V lost 8 bases and J lost 7, with 14 bases in between. The CDR3 loop spans 13 amino acids. The CDR3 protein is CASAGGAGEKLFF. DNA for the CDR3: TGTGCCAGCGCGGGAGGGGCGGGTGAAAAACTGTTTTTT.

This clone was picked up one time. The chain links TRBV5-6 to TRBJ2-5; maybe TRBD2 (5 bases). Trimming cost V 0 bases and J 6 bases, with 12 bases left between them. In germline, CDR1 is SGHDT, CDR2 YYEEEE. This CDR3 has 14 amino acids. Here the CDR3 reads CASSLGSGGKTQYF. The CDR3, as DNA: TGTGCCAGCAGCTTGGGGAGCGGTGGGAAGACCCAGTACTTC.

Note on this clone: This sample includes further DNA sequences coding for the same CDR3. The chain joins TRBV6-5 to TRBJ2-5; 7 positions match TRBD1. The CDR3 is 13 amino acids. The V gene's germline CDR1 is MNHEY and CDR2 SVGAGI. V was clipped by 6 bases and J by 5 bases; unmatched bases: 6. CDR3 residues: CASSVTGRETQYF. The CDR3 DNA reads TGTGCCAGCAGCGTGACAGGGCGGGAGACCCAGTACTTC.

This clone appeared a single time. The chain has TRBV6-5 and TRBJ2-5; TRBD1 agrees at 8 bases. J gave up 9 bases and V 2 bases, and 8 bases lay outside the gene matches. There are 14 residues in the CDR3. The V gene's germline CDR1 is MNHEY and CDR2 SVGAGI. The CDR3 sequence is CASSYGGQVGSQYF. The CDR3 nucleotides read TGTGCCAGCAGTTACGGGGGACAGGTCGGGTCCCAGTACTTC.

V is TRBV28 and J is TRBJ2-4; TRBD1 might be the D (6 bases). V was cut by 6 bases and J by 0 bases, with 9 bases left in between. The germline V gene encodes CDR1 MDHEN and CDR2 SYDVKM. The CDR3 is 14 amino acids. The CDR3 nucleotides are TGTGCCAGCAGGGGACATCTAGCCAAAAACATTCAGTACTTC. This codes for CASRGHLAKNIQYF.

V is TRBV5-4 and J is TRBJ1-1; D not resolved. The germline V gene has CDR1 SGHNT and CDR2 YYREEE (reference sequence). The CDR3 sequence is 14 residues long. V was clipped by 2 bases and J by 3 bases, with 11 bases between them. The CDR3 loop is CASSFEPQDTEAFF. The CDR3 DNA follows: TGTGCCAGCAGCTTTGAGCCCCAGGACACTGAAGCTTTCTTT.

This chain connects TRBV5-1 to TRBJ2-3, with TRBD1 as a possible D gene (6 bases). From germline, CDR1 is SGHRS and CDR2 YFSETQ. The CDR3 extends over 15 amino acids. V was cut by 4 bases and J by 2 bases, with 14 bases left in between. This CDR3 is CASSPRGFTTDTQYF. CDR3 nucleotides: TGCGCCAGCAGCCCCAGGGGATTCACCACAGATACGCAGTATTTT. The full variable domain, in which reference TRBV5-1 and TRBJ2-3 provide the parts outside the CDR3, is KAGVTQTPRYLIKTRGQQVTLSCSPISGHRSVSWYQQTPGQGLQFLFEYFSETQRNKGNFPGRFSGRQFSNSRSEMNVSTLELGDSALYLCASSPRGFTTDTQYFGPGTRLTVL.

This clone showed up just a few times. This chain links TRBV28 with TRBJ2-7; 7 nucleotides match TRBD2. This CDR3 contains 22 residues. Losses at the gene ends were 7 bases for V and 3 bases for J; bases not matched to a gene: 33. The germline V gene encodes CDR1 MDHEN and CDR2 SYDVKM. For the CDR3, the DNA is TGTGCCAGCAACACCAGGGTCCCCCACCGCCTACACCAGCGGGACGAAAACTACGAGCAGTACTTC. Amino acid sequence: CASNTRVPHRLHQRDENYEQYF.

This chain joins TRBV28 and TRBJ1-6; weak D call: TRBD1 (5 bases). V shed 7 bases and J shed 10 bases, with 17 bases lying between them. The CDR3 runs 14 residues. CDR1 and CDR2 from the germline V gene are MDHEN and SYDVKM. CDR3 sequence (DNA): TGTGCCAGCACCCAGAGGAGGGGTGGGTCACCCCTCCACTTT. This gives the protein CASTQRRGGSPLHF.

The chain uses TRBV3-1 (or the pseudogene TRBV3-2) and TRBJ1-4; 9 bases match TRBD1. Germline-derived CDR1 and CDR2 are LGHDT and YNNKEL (reference sequence). Germline trimming cut 4 bases from V and 5 bases from J; bases unmatched to any gene: 2. CDR3 length: 14 amino acids. The CDR3 sequence: CASSLDRGNEKLFF. The CDR3 DNA is TGTGCCAGCAGCCTCGACAGGGGGAATGAAAAACTGTTTTTT.

The rearrangement uses TRBV6-1 and TRBJ1-5; TRBD1 is a possible D gene (5 bases). From germline, CDR1 is MNHNS and CDR2 SASEGT. Trimming pared 2 bases from V and 9 bases from J, leaving 17 bases between. The CDR3 sequence is 15 residues long. CDR3 coding DNA: TGTGCCAGCAGTGAATTTAGGCAGGGTGGGCGGCCCCAGCATTTT. It translates to CASSEFRQGGRPQHF.